The clone carrying this T cell receptor beta chain occurred many times. No antigen is known for it. This specimen belongs to a study of regulatory T cells in long-lasting Graves disease. Regarding the study as a whole: The number of shared public clonotypes was higher in persistent patients (2,741) than new patients (966).

The time point was: newly diagnosed GD, antithyroid drugs for less than 3 months. The authors made the TCR library using RNA they extracted from PBMCs. Library construction for TCR beta used iRepertoire HTBI primers and Arm-PCR of CDR3 regions. From the multiplex PCR reads, TCRdb called clonotypes with MiXCR, one entry per CDR3 protein. This table has 350,000 to 450,000 distinct CDR3 sequences, roughly 12% appearing once. This sample was shared with a second study, whose subject was T cells in Graves' hyperthyroidism and ophthalmopathy. Per that study: The primer set for the first-round RT-PCR of the TCR CDR3 was HTBI. Blood samples included most of the expanded thyroid clonotypes exceeding 0.001.

This specimen was peripheral blood mononuclear cells (PBMCs), taken at new diagnosis, from a patient treated with antithyroid drugs. This TCR was recovered from a woman younger than 30 with Graves disease.

The DNA of the CDR3 is TGCAGTGCCGAGGGACTAGCGGAAACCACCGGGGAGCTGTTTTTT. Amino acids: CSAEGLAETTGELFF. The chain uses TRBV20-1 and TRBJ2-2; 11 bases are shared with TRBD2. This CDR3 is 15 amino acids long. Germline V lookup: CDR1 DFQATT, CDR2 SNEGSKA (reference sequence). V lost 6 bases to trimming and J lost 4 bases; unmatched junction nucleotides: 7.